These 10 T cell receptor beta chains came from one sample sequenced in a study of OX40 agonist ivuxolimab in advanced cancers. The library was obtained by the immunoSEQ multiplex PCR assay. Drawn from immuneACCESS, this table holds only the in-frame rearrangements with V and J called that TCRdb kept. Clones are partly lost; checked studies trace under half to an unresolved V gene and leave the rest unexplained. For this sample the table gives some 58,000 clones, of which 85% to 90% were detected only once. Together, the top ten hold about 0.77% of the sample. The specimen comprised CD4+ or CD8+ T cells sorted from blood, sampled in a trial of the OX40 agonist ivuxolimab. These receptors were obtained from an adult with an advanced solid tumor such as melanoma, head and neck, liver or kidney cancer.

The chain couples TRBV29-1 to TRBJ2-7; no reliable D call. This CDR3 contains 12 residues. CDR1 is SQVTM, CDR2 ANQGSEA, per germline. V shed 5 bases and J shed 6 bases, with 14 bases lying between them. The chain's CDR3 is CSVSTTAGEQYF. The CDR3 bases are TGCAGCGTTTCAACGACCGCAGGCGAGCAGTACTTC.

This clone showed up just once. The J gene is TRBJ2-3, the V gene TRBV11-2; D perhaps matches TRBD1 (5 bases). The V gene's germline CDR1 is SGHAT and CDR2 FQNNGV. The CDR3 runs to 13 residues. Trimming cost V 5 bases and J 6 bases, with 12 bases left between them. The CDR3 protein is CASSMLGLDTQYF. For the CDR3, the DNA is TGTGCCAGCAGCATGCTGGGGCTCGATACGCAGTATTTT.

This rearrangement joins TRBV18 to TRBJ1-2, with 11 nucleotides matching TRBD1. The CDR3 has 15 amino acids. V trimming: 3 bases; J trimming: 8 bases; junction bases outside the gene matches: 8. CDR1 and CDR2 (germline): KGHSH, LQKENI. This CDR3 reads CASSPERTGGRGYTF. The CDR3 DNA is TGTGCCAGCTCACCCGAACGGACAGGGGGCAGGGGCTACACCTTC.

The rearrangement joins TRBV10-2 to TRBJ1-5, with D uncertain. V lost 6 bases to trimming and J lost 3 bases, with 15 bases between them. Germline V lookup: CDR1 WSHSY, CDR2 SAAADI. This CDR3 is 15 amino acids long. The CDR3 reads CASRPPGRTNQPQHF. As DNA, the CDR3 is TGCGCCAGCAGACCACCCGGCAGGACCAATCAGCCCCAGCATTTT.

This clone has just one count. V and J are TRBV19 and TRBJ2-1; TRBD2 is a possible D gene (6 bases). This CDR3 spans 15 amino acids. V was shortened by 7 bases and J by 4 bases, with 17 bases between the two germline ends. In germline, CDR1 is LNHDA, CDR2 SQIVND (reference sequence). CDR3 bases: TGTGCCAGTACCCCCCGACTAGTGGGTTACAATGAGCAGTTCTTC. This codes for CASTPRLVGYNEQFF.

The chain couples TRBV7-8 to TRBJ1-4, with unresolved D. The ends were cut back, 2 bases at V and 0 bases at J, with 7 bases in the middle. Germline V gene lookup returns CDR1 SGHVS and CDR2 FQNEAQ. This CDR3 spans 15 amino acids. The CDR3 loop reads CASSLKRATNEKLFF. Written as DNA, the CDR3 is TGTGCCAGCAGCTTAAAACGGGCAACTAATGAAAAACTGTTTTTT.

V usage is TRBV2 and J usage is TRBJ1-2; D is undetermined. The CDR3 extends over 15 amino acids. The germline CDR1 and CDR2 sequences are SNHLY and FYNNEI. Deletions cut 4 bases from V and 0 bases from J, with 12 bases between. The CDR3 sequence is CASSVVRAANYGYTF. The CDR3 DNA sequence: TGTGCCAGCAGTGTCGTCCGGGCAGCTAACTATGGCTACACCTTC.

The chain recombines TRBV10-1 with TRBJ1-4; D remains unclear. CDR3 length: 13 residues. Trimming removed 4 bases from V and 5 bases from J, with 8 bases in between. CDR1 is WNHNN and CDR2 is SYGVQD in the germline V gene (reference sequence). The chain's CDR3 is CASSGYLNEKLFF. For the CDR3, the DNA is TGCGCCAGCAGTGGGTATTTGAATGAAAAACTGTTTTTT.

The chain carries TRBV4-2 and TRBJ1-2; D is ambiguous. The CDR3 is 13 residues long. In germline, CDR1 is LGHNA, CDR2 YNFKEQ. Trimming removed 4 bases at V and 10 bases at J, with 16 bases between. The CDR3 spells CASSRREGDDYTF. The CDR3 bases are TGTGCCAGCAGCCGGCGCGAGGGAGATGACTACACCTTC.

V gene TRBV11-2 combines with J gene TRBJ1-6; D not certain. The V end was cut by 5 bases, the J end by 10 bases, with 12 bases between. The CDR3 consists of 13 residues. Germline V gives CDR1 SGHAT, CDR2 FQNNGV. The DNA for the CDR3 is TGTGCCAGCAGCCCCGGTTTGAGGTCACCCCTCCACTTT. Translating gives CASSPGLRSPLHF.